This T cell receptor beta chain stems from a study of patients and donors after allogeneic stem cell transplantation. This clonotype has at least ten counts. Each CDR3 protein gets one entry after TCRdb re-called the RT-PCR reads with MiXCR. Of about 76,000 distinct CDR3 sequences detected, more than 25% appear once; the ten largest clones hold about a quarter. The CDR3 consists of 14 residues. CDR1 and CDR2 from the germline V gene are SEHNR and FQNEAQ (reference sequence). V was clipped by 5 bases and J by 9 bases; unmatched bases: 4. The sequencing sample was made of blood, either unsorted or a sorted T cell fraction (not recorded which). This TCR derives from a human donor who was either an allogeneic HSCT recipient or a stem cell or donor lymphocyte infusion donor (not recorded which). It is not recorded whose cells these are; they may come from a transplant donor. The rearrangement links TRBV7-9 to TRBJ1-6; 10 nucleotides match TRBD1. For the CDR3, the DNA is TGTGCCAGCAGCACGGGACAGGGGAGTTCACCCCTCCACTTT. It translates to CASSTGQGSSPLHF.